The rows below give T cell receptor beta chains drawn from one sample of a study of blood T cell repertoires in COVID-19. Assay used: immunoSEQ multiplex PCR; TCRdb lists only in-frame clones, some missing. The data contain over 25,000 clones, approximately 77% of them seen just once; the ten biggest clones take up approximately 16%. Input material: peripheral blood. These receptors were obtained from a man aged 80 or over with active or convalescent COVID-19. CDR3s include the opening cysteine and the closing phenylalanine or tryptophan. The order of the fields is CDR3 DNA, CDR3 protein, J gene, V gene, D gene, clone size. A D gene is named only where the DNA matches it firmly. The size of a clone is reported for some rows only, either as once, few or many, or as a class for expanded clones.

DNA: TGTGCCAGCAGGGAGACAGGGATTAACTATGGCTACACCTTC
CDR3: CASRETGINYGYTF
J: TRBJ1-2
V: TRBV25-1
D: TRBD1
size: few

DNA: TGTGCCACGACAGGGTCCGACTCCTACGAGCAGTACTTC
CDR3: CATTGSDSYEQYF
J: TRBJ2-7
V: TRBV2
D: TRBD1
size: -

DNA: TGTGCCAGTAGTACGGTTCCCGTCTCCTACAATGAGCAGTTCTTC
CDR3: CASSTVPVSYNEQFF
J: TRBJ2-1
V: TRBV19
D: -
size: -

DNA: TGCGCCAGCAGCCTTGGTGGTACTCAGGGCAATGAGCAGTTCTTC
CDR3: CASSLGGTQGNEQFF
J: TRBJ2-1
V: TRBV4-1
D: -
size: -

DNA: TGTGCCAGCAGCTTAAGCGATGAGCAGTTCTTC
CDR3: CASSLSDEQFF
J: TRBJ2-1
V: TRBV11-3
D: -
size: once

DNA: TGCGCCAGCAGTGTGTTGGTAGGGAGTGAGCAGTTCTTC
CDR3: CASSVLVGSEQFF
J: TRBJ2-1
V: TRBV10-1
D: -
size: few

DNA: TGCGCCAGCAGCCAATATGGACAGGTTCTTTTCTTT
CDR3: CASSQYGQVLFF
J: TRBJ1-1
V: TRBV4-1
D: TRBD1
size: -

DNA: TGTGCCAGCAGCTTAGACATTGAGCAGTTCTTC
CDR3: CASSLDIEQFF
J: TRBJ2-1
V: TRBV11-2
D: -
size: -

DNA: TGTGCCAGCAGCCGACAGAACACTGAAGCTTTCTTT
CDR3: CASSRQNTEAFF
J: TRBJ1-1
V: TRBV6-2/TRBV6-3
D: -
size: few

DNA: TGTGCCAGCAGCGCAGGAACGGGAGTTGTCTACGAGCAGTACTTC
CDR3: CASSAGTGVVYEQYF
J: TRBJ2-7
V: TRBV9
D: -
size: -

DNA: TGTGCCAGCAGTTACTTAGACAGGGAAGCTTTCTTT
CDR3: CASSYLDREAFF
J: TRBJ1-1
V: TRBV6-2/TRBV6-3
D: -
size: once

DNA: TGTGCCAGCAGTGAATGGCTAGCGTCCTACAATGAGCAGTTCTTC
CDR3: CASSEWLASYNEQFF
J: TRBJ2-1
V: TRBV2
D: -
size: -

DNA: TGCGCCAGCAGCCAAGAAATCCAGGGTTATGAAAAACTGTTTTTT
CDR3: CASSQEIQGYEKLFF
J: TRBJ1-4
V: TRBV4-3
D: -
size: -

DNA: TGTGCCAGCAGGCAACAGGGACCGAACACTGAAGCTTTCTTT
CDR3: CASRQQGPNTEAFF
J: TRBJ1-1
V: TRBV6-5
D: -
size: -

DNA: TGTGCCAGCAGCTTACGGCAACTAGCGGGAGTAAATGAGCAGTTCTTC
CDR3: CASSLRQLAGVNEQFF
J: TRBJ2-1
V: TRBV7-2
D: TRBD2
size: few

DNA: TGTGCCAGCAGTTACCCGGGACAGGCCCACTACGAGCAGTACTTC
CDR3: CASSYPGQAHYEQYF
J: TRBJ2-7
V: TRBV6-2/TRBV6-3
D: TRBD1
size: -

DNA: TGTGCCAGCAGCCAAGAAACTAGCGGGAGACATCGCTACGAGCAGTACTTC
CDR3: CASSQETSGRHRYEQYF
J: TRBJ2-7
V: TRBV3-1/TRBV3-2
D: TRBD2
size: -

DNA: TGTGCCAGCTCACCAGAGGGAAACGAGCAGTACTTC
CDR3: CASSPEGNEQYF
J: TRBJ2-7
V: TRBV18
D: -
size: -

DNA: TGTGCCAGCAGCTTCCGACAGGGGTCCTACAATGAGCAGTTCTTC
CDR3: CASSFRQGSYNEQFF
J: TRBJ2-1
V: TRBV11-2
D: TRBD1
size: -

DNA: TGTGCCAGCAGTGAAAGAGGGAGAGGCTATAATTCACCCCTCCACTTT
CDR3: CASSERGRGYNSPLHF
J: TRBJ1-6
V: TRBV2
D: -
size: -

DNA: TGTGCCAGTAGTAGAAGGGAGGGGACTGATGAAAAACTGTTTTTT
CDR3: CASSRREGTDEKLFF
J: TRBJ1-4
V: TRBV19
D: -
size: few

DNA: TGTGCCAGCAGCGCGAGGGGGCGAGGGAGCGTCAATGAGCAGTTCTTC
CDR3: CASSARGRGSVNEQFF
J: TRBJ2-1
V: TRBV11-3
D: TRBD1
size: -

DNA: TGCGCCAGCAGCTTTAACACCGAAGAGACCCAGTACTTC
CDR3: CASSFNTEETQYF
J: TRBJ2-5
V: TRBV5-1
D: -
size: -

DNA: TGTGCCAGCAGCTTTGGGACGGGGGGAGGGAACACTGAAGCTTTCTTT
CDR3: CASSFGTGGGNTEAFF
J: TRBJ1-1
V: TRBV7-6
D: -
size: few

DNA: TGTGCCAGTAGTATAAGGTTTTCTAGCGGGAGACTTGAGCAGTACTTC
CDR3: CASSIRFSSGRLEQYF
J: TRBJ2-7
V: TRBV19
D: TRBD2
size: -

DNA: TGTGCCAGCTCATCGTCGACGCGGACAGGGGGCGATGGCTACACCTTC
CDR3: CASSSSTRTGGDGYTF
J: TRBJ1-2
V: TRBV18
D: TRBD1
size: -

DNA: TGTGCCAGCAAGCAAGTTTGGAGGGCCTCGAGGACCGGGGAGCTGTTTTTT
CDR3: CASKQVWRASRTGELFF
J: TRBJ2-2
V: TRBV3-1/TRBV3-2
D: -
size: -

DNA: TGCAGCGTTGAAGGTGCGGGAAACACCATATATTTT
CDR3: CSVEGAGNTIYF
J: TRBJ1-3
V: TRBV29-1
D: -
size: -

DNA: TGTGCCAGCAGTGATAACAGGGGCACCTACGAGCAGTACTTC
CDR3: CASSDNRGTYEQYF
J: TRBJ2-7
V: TRBV6-1
D: TRBD1
size: -

DNA: TGTGCCAGCAGATTGGACAGGGTTCGGAGAGATACGCAGTATTTT
CDR3: CASRLDRVRRDTQYF
J: TRBJ2-3
V: TRBV6-5
D: TRBD1
size: -

DNA: TGCAGCGTTGTGGGAGGCTACGAGCAGTACTTC
CDR3: CSVVGGYEQYF
J: TRBJ2-7
V: TRBV29-1
D: -
size: -

DNA: TGTGCCAGCAGCTGGTGGGGGGTGACTTTACTGAACACTGAAGCTTTCTTT
CDR3: CASSWWGVTLLNTEAFF
J: TRBJ1-1
V: TRBV6-2/TRBV6-3
D: -
size: few